A single sample is the source of the 18 T cell receptor beta chains below, sequenced in a study of blood T cells in healthy people across ages. A J-beta primer mix and a sample-barcoded 5' primer were used in a second PCR of roughly 6 to 11 cycles. TCRdb independently ran MiXCR on the 5' RACE reads; one entry per CDR3 protein. The table records 600,000 to 1,000,000 distinct CDR3 sequences, approximately 25% of them present only once. The same data also contributed to another study, on T cells of mothers and their children.

The sequenced sample consisted of blood. These TCRs come from a boy between 5 and 17 years old in good health.

This clonotype was counted only a few times. CDR3 sequence reads: CAIGTGIWNEQFF. The CDR3 nucleotides read TGTGCCATCGGGACAGGGATTTGGAATGAGCAGTTCTTC. V gene TRBV10-3 combines with J gene TRBJ2-7; the match to TRBD1 covers 9 bases. The better agreement between TRBJ2-1 and the DNA end casts doubt on the J call. The CDR3 has 13 amino acids. Germline-derived CDR1 and CDR2 are ENHRY and SYGVKD.

This clonotype was seen a few times. The chain combines TRBV9 with TRBJ2-5, with D perhaps TRBD2 (6 bases). Trimming removed 8 bases from V and 11 bases from J, with 10 bases in between. From germline, CDR1 is SGDLS and CDR2 YYNGEE. The CDR3 is 9 amino acids. The CDR3 region is CASRGEQYF. CDR3 sequence (DNA): TGTGCCAGTCGCGGGGAGCAGTACTTC.

This clonotype was counted only a few times. The chain recombines TRBV5-1 with TRBJ1-1; D possibly corresponds to TRBD1 (5 bases). The length of the CDR3 is 15 residues. CDR1 and CDR2 (germline): SGHRS, YFSETQ. V shed 0 bases and J shed 1 base, with 10 bases lying between them. The CDR3 DNA reads TGCGCCAGCAGCTTGGCCGCACAGGCGAACACTGAAGCTTTCTTT. Protein: CASSLAAQANTEAFF.

This clonotype showed up just a few times. The chain carries TRBV5-1 and TRBJ2-7; D possibly corresponds to TRBD2 (5 bases). Germline CDR1 and CDR2: SGHRS and YFSETQ. V shed 4 bases and J shed 2 bases, with 13 bases lying between them. This CDR3 comprises 14 residues. The CDR3 DNA follows: TGCGCCAGCAGCCCAGCTAGCTACCCCTACGAGCAGTACTTC. Amino acids: CASSPASYPYEQYF.

A few counts support this clonotype. The rearrangement links TRBV12-3 or TRBV12-4 to TRBJ1-6, with 7 bases lining up with TRBD1. The CDR3 has 14 amino acids. J gave up 5 bases and V 3 bases, and 1 base lay outside the gene matches. The CDR3 spells CASSFQGDNSPLHF. The CDR3, as DNA: TGTGCCAGCAGTTTTCAGGGGGATAATTCACCCCTCCACTTT.

This clonotype turned up a few times. J is TRBJ1-4 and V is TRBV10-3; 7 bases agree with TRBD1. Losses at the gene ends were 11 bases for V and 7 bases for J; bases not matched to a gene: 10. The CDR3 length is 13 residues. Germline V CDR1 and CDR2: ENHRY, SYGVKD. The DNA of the CDR3 is TGTGCCGCAGGACAGGCAGTAGGTGAAAAACTGTTTTTT. This encodes CAAGQAVGEKLFF.

This clonotype has just a few counts. This chain links TRBV15 with TRBJ2-5; TRBD2 matches at 12 bases. This CDR3 region has 19 residues. In germline, CDR1 is LNHNV, CDR2 YYDKDF (reference sequence). J was trimmed by 2 bases and V by 0 bases; bases with no gene match: 10. The CDR3 bases are TGTGCCACCAGCAGAGAAGGTCTAGCGGGAGGGGGGCGGCAAGAGACCCAGTACTTC. This encodes CATSREGLAGGGRQETQYF.

The table lists this clonotype with a few counts. The CDR3: CASRLNRGLTDTQYF. As DNA, the CDR3 is TGCGCCAGCAGACTCAACAGGGGGCTGACAGATACGCAGTATTTT. The V call is TRBV5-1, the J call TRBJ2-3; TRBD1 matches at 9 bases. Per germline, CDR1 SGHRS and CDR2 YFSETQ. Trimming cost V 5 bases and J 3 bases; bases outside gene matches: 7. The CDR3 has 15 amino acids.

V is TRBV30 and J is TRBJ2-1; 13 bases are a match to TRBD2. The CDR3 spans 17 residues. Looked up from germline, CDR1 is GTSNPN and CDR2 is SVGIG (reference sequence). V shed 7 bases, J shed 4 bases, and the junction held 13 bases outside the gene matches. For the CDR3, the DNA is TGTGCCTCCAGACTTGGACTAGCGGGGGTCGCGTACAATGAGCAGTTCTTC. Its translation: CASRLGLAGVAYNEQFF.

The genes are TRBV13 and TRBJ2-7; 7 nucleotides line up with TRBD2. Germline trimming cut 3 bases from V and 3 bases from J; bases unmatched to any gene: 8. CDR3 size: 15 residues. Germline assignment: CDR1 PRHDT and CDR2 FYEKMQ (reference sequence). CDR3 nucleotides: TGTGCCAGCAGCTTGGGTAGCGGGCCCTACTACGAGCAGTACTTC. Translating it yields CASSLGSGPYYEQYF.

The chain carries TRBV14 and TRBJ2-1; D ambiguous. Germline assignment: CDR1 SGHDN and CDR2 FVKESK. V gave up 1 base and J gave up 8 bases, with 6 bases separating them. The CDR3 totals 12 residues. The DNA of the CDR3 is TGTGCCAGCAGCCAAGTGGGGTATGAGCAGTTCTTC. Encoded protein: CASSQVGYEQFF.

The chain couples TRBV9 to TRBJ1-5; no definite D call. Germline V lookup: CDR1 SGDLS, CDR2 YYNGEE. The CDR3 extends over 13 amino acids. V lost 0 bases and J lost 5, with 6 bases in between. DNA of the CDR3: TGTGCCAGCAGCGTAGACACCTATCAGCCCCAGCATTTT. This gives the protein CASSVDTYQPQHF.

The sample holds a few counts of this clonotype. The chain joins TRBV7-2 to TRBJ2-7; D is unresolved. The ends were cut back, 5 bases at V and 7 bases at J, with 15 bases in the middle. In germline, CDR1 is SGHTA, CDR2 FQGNSA. The CDR3 contains 13 residues. The CDR3 DNA reads TGTGCCAGCAGCACAAAAAGTCCCGGGGAGCAGTACTTC. This encodes CASSTKSPGEQYF.

The chain joins TRBV28 to TRBJ2-1, with 7 bases lining up with TRBD1. Per the germline V gene, CDR1 is MDHEN and CDR2 is SYDVKM. This CDR3 is built from 16 residues. V shed 5 bases and J 5 bases; nucleotides not matched to a gene: 12. The CDR3 region is CASSVGTGQRDNEQFF. The CDR3 DNA is TGTGCCAGCAGTGTTGGGACGGGACAGAGAGACAATGAGCAGTTCTTC.

The chain carries TRBV19 and TRBJ2-1; TRBD1 or TRBD2 may be the D gene (5 bases each). Germline CDR1 is LNHDA and CDR2 is SQIVND (reference sequence). The V end was cut by 7 bases, the J end by 5 bases, with 21 bases between. This CDR3 is built from 16 residues. For the CDR3, the DNA is TGTGCCAGTACCCCTCTTCCGGGAAGGGGCAACAATGAGCAGTTCTTC. This codes for CASTPLPGRGNNEQFF.

The chain carries TRBV12-3 or TRBV12-4 and TRBJ1-5, with TRBD1 identical over 8 bases. CDR3 length: 15 amino acids. The ends lost 6 bases at V and 2 bases at J; junction bases unmatched: 6. The CDR3 DNA follows: TGTGCCAGCAGCAACGGACAGGGTGGCAATCAGCCCCAGCATTTT. As protein: CASSNGQGGNQPQHF.

The chain links TRBV9 to TRBJ2-1; 7 nucleotides match TRBD1. This CDR3 contains 16 residues. V lost 4 bases to trimming and J lost 5 bases; unmatched junction nucleotides: 12. Germline loops: CDR1 SGDLS, CDR2 YYNGEE. In DNA form, the CDR3 reads TGTGCCAGCAGCTCCCGATCGACAGGGTTGAACAATGAGCAGTTCTTC. Translating it yields CASSSRSTGLNNEQFF. Together with reference TRBV9 and TRBJ2-1, the CDR3 gives the full variable domain: DSGVTQTPKHLITATGQRVTLRCSPRSGDLSVYWYQQSLDQGLQFLIQYYNGEERAKGNILERFSAQQFPDLHSELNLSSLELGDSALYFCASSSRSTGLNNEQFFGPGTRLTVL.

The chain recombines TRBV20-1 with TRBJ2-5; D gene uncertain. The V end lost 0 bases, the J end lost 3 bases, and 11 bases lay between the germline ends. Germline CDR1 reads DFQATT; CDR2 reads SNEGSKA (reference sequence). The CDR3 loop spans 14 amino acids. The CDR3 sequence: CSAREDWPKETQYF. The CDR3 DNA is TGCAGTGCTAGAGAAGACTGGCCTAAAGAGACCCAGTACTTC.